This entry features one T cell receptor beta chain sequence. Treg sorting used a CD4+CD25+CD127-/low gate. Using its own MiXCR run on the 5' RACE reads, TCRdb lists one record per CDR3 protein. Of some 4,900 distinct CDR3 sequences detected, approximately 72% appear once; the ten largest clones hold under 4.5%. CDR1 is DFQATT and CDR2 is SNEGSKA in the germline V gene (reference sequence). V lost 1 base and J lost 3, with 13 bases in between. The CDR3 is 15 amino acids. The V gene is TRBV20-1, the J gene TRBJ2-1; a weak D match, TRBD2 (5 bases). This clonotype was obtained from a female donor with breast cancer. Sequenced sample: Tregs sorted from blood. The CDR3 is CSARVRENNYNEQFF. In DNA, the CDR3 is TGCAGTGCTAGAGTAAGGGAGAACAACTACAATGAGCAGTTCTTC.